This T cell receptor (beta chain) was captured by sequencing in a study of T cell repertoires in cytomegalovirus infection. About the research overall: Recently identified HLA-C-restricted CMV epitopes were among the peptides used. CMV infection together with matching HLA type was indicated by public TCR beta signatures. Study results and limitations: Ex vivo responses were dominated by HLA-C-restricted CMV-specific TCR beta clonotypes. Using cumulative public TCR beta family frequency, the authors identified those who carried CMV together with the relevant HLA.

Remarks on this clonotype: Its specificity is unknown.

Per the germline V gene, CDR1 is MNHEY and CDR2 is SVGEGT. Trimming pared 2 bases from V and 2 bases from J, leaving 3 bases between. The CDR3 loop spans 12 amino acids. TCRdb processed the reads anew with MiXCR; each CDR3 protein has one entry. The sample includes 550,000 to 700,000 distinct CDR3 sequences, 40% of them seen just once. This rearrangement joins TRBV6-2 or TRBV6-3 to TRBJ1-2; D uncertain. The sequence was collected from a human donor in good health (CMV status not recorded). Some clones in this sample may be carry-over from other donors' samples. This specimen was cultured PBMCs, taken from culture after CMV antigen stimulation. For the CDR3, the DNA is TGTGCCAGCAGTTACGGGAACTATGGCTACACCTTC. Amino acids: CASSYGNYGYTF.